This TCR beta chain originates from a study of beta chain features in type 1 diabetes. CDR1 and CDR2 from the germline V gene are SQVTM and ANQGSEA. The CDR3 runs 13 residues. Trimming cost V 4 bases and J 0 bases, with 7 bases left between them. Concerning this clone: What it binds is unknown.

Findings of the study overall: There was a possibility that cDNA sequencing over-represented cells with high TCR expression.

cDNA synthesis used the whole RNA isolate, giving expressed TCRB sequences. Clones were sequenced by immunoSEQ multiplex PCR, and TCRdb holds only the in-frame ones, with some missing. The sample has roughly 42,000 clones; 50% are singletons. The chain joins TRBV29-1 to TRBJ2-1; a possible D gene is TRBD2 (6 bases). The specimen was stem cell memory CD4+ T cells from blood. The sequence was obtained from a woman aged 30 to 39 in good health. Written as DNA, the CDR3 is TGCAGCGTTGCCGGGAGCTCCTACAATGAGCAGTTCTTC. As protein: CSVAGSSYNEQFF.